This T cell receptor (beta chain) is drawn from a study of OX40 agonist ivuxolimab in advanced cancers. About the study: Partial responses were observed in three patients, of whom one had hepatocellular carcinoma and two had cutaneous melanoma.

This clone was observed once. The germline V gene has CDR1 ENHRY and CDR2 SYGVKD. Deletions cut 0 bases from V and 2 bases from J, with 14 bases between. This CDR3 region has 16 residues. Data came from immunoSEQ multiplex PCR; TCRdb stores just in-frame clones and leaves some out. The table has about 70,000 clones, 85% to 90% seen once. Source: CD4+ or CD8+ T cells sorted from blood, taken in a trial of the OX40 agonist ivuxolimab. This rearrangement joins TRBV10-3 to TRBJ2-7; D perhaps matches TRBD2 (6 bases). This receptor was taken from an adult with an advanced solid tumor such as melanoma, head and neck, liver or kidney cancer. The CDR3 nucleotides are TGTGCCATCAGTGAGTCTTCCGCGGGGAAAACCTACGAGCAGTACTTC. Encoded protein: CAISESSAGKTYEQYF.